This T cell receptor (beta chain) was recorded in a study of blood T cells in healthy people across ages. In its sample, this clonotype was seen a few times. The authors ran a second PCR of roughly 6 to 11 cycles using a sample-barcoded 5' primer and a J-beta primer mix. Each cDNA molecule, via a template-switch adaptor with 12 random nucleotides, was tagged. Researchers report that each sample yielded at least 2.5 million CDR3-containing paired-end reads. TCRdb processed the 5' RACE reads anew with MiXCR; each CDR3 protein has one entry. Among about 620,000 distinct CDR3 sequences listed, roughly half were seen once. Germline V CDR1 and CDR2: SGHTA, FQGNSA. The CDR3 has 13 amino acids. V was clipped by 0 bases and J by 2 bases, with 4 bases between them. The authors drew around 9.3 milliliters of peripheral blood from each donor.

The source of this sequence is an elderly woman in good health. Sequenced sample: blood. The chain combines TRBV7-2 with TRBJ1-2; D gene ambiguous. Written as DNA, the CDR3 is TGTGCCAGCAGCTTAGCGACCAACTATGGCTACACCTTC. This translates into CASSLATNYGYTF.